The sequence of this T cell receptor (beta chain) was determined in a study of blood T cell repertoires in COVID-19. Sequencing used immunoSEQ multiplex PCR; TCRdb keeps in-frame clones, though not all of them. Of around 160,000 clones in the sample, 75% to 90% were seen once. The source is a middle-aged woman who had been exposed to COVID-19. Sequenced material: PBMCs or T cells enriched from blood (not recorded which).

The CDR3 is CASSESAGASNQPQHF. CDR3 sequence (DNA): TGTGCCAGCAGTGAATCGGCTGGAGCTAGCAATCAGCCCCAGCATTTT. This chain connects TRBV6-1 to TRBJ1-5; unclear D gene. Germline V gene lookup returns CDR1 MNHNS and CDR2 SASEGT. V lost 2 bases, J lost 0 bases, and 11 bases lay in between. This CDR3 is 16 amino acids long.